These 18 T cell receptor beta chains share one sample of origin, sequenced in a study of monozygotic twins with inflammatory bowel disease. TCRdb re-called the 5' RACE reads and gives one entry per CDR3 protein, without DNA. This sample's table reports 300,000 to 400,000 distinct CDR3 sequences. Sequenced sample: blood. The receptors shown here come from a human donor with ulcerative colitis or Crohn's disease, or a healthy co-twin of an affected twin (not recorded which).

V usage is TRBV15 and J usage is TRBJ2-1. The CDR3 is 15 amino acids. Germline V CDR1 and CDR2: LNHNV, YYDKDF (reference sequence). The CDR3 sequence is CATQESGSSYNEQFF.

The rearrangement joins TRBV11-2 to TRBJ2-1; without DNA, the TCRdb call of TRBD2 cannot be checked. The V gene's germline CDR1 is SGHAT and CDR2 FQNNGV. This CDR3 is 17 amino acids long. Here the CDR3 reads CASSFLLSGGAKNEQFF.

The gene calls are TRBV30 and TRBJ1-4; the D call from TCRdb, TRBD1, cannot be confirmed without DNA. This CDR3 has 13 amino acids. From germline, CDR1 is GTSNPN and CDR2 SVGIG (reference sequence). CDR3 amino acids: CAWSPDRFEKLFF.

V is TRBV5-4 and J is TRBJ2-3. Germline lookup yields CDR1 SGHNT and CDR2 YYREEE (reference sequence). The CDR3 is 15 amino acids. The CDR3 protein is CASSLFDVRTDTQYF.

The CDR3 loop reads CASSPPTGRLEWETQYF. The V gene is TRBV7-8, the J gene TRBJ2-5; the D gene TCRdb calls, TRBD1, cannot be checked with no DNA. Looked up from germline, CDR1 is SGHVS and CDR2 is FQNEAQ. The CDR3 length is 17 residues. Drawing the rest from reference TRBV7-8 and TRBJ2-5, the complete variable domain is GAGVSQSPRYKVAKRGQDVALRCDPISGHVSLFWYQQALGQGPEFLTYFQNEAQLDKSGLPSDRFFAERPEGSVSTLKIQRTQQEDSAVYLCASSPPTGRLEWETQYFGPGTRLLVL.

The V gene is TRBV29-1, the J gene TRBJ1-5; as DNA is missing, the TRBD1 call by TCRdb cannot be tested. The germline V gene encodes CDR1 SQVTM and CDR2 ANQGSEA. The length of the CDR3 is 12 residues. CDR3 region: CSVQGGNQPQHF.

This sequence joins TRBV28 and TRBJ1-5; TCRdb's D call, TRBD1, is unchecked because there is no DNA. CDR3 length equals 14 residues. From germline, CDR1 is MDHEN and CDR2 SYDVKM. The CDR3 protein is CASSPGTGYQPQHF.

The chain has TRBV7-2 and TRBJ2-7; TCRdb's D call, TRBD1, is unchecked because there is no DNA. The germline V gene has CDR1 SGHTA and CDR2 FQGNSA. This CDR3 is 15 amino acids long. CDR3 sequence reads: CASSFKGGHTYEQYF.

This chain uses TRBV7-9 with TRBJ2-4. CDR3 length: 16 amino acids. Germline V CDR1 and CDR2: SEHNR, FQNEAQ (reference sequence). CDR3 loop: CASSLSTMGAKNIQYF.

The CDR3 is CSAPASGRAFNEQFF. The chain couples TRBV20-1 to TRBJ2-1; TCRdb reports TRBD2, a call that lacks DNA to check it against. Germline values: CDR1 DFQATT, CDR2 SNEGSKA (reference sequence). The CDR3 consists of 15 residues.

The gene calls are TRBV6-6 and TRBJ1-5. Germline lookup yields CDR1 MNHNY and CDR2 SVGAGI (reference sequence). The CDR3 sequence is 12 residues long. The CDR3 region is CASKESNQPQHF.

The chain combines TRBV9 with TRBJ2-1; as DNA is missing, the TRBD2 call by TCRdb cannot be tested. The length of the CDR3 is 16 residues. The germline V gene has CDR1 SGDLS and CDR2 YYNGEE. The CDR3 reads CASSVGLTSATLGQFF.

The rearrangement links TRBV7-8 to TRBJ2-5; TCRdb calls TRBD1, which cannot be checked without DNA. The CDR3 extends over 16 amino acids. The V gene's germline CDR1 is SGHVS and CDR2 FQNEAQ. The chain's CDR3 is CASSLARHQGIGTQYF.

The CDR3: CATRSGYTTEAFF. The gene calls are TRBV6-5 and TRBJ1-1; without DNA, the TCRdb call of TRBD1 cannot be checked. Germline-derived CDR1 and CDR2 are MNHEY and SVGAGI. The CDR3 spans 13 residues.

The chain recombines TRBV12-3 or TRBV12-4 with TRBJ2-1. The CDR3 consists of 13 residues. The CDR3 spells CASSFVSYNEQFF.

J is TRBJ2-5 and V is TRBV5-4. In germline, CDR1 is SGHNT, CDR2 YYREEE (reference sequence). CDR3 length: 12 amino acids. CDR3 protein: CASSLPKETQYF.

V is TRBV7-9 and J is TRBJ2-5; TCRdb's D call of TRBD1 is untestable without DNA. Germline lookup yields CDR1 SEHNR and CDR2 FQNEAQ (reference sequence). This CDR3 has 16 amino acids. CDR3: CASSFLGKGPTETQYF.

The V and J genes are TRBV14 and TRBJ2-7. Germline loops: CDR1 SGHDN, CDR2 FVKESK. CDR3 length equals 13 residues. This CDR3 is CASSNTVTYEQYF.